The 19 T cell receptor beta chains below come from one sample, sequenced in a study of T cells in Graves' hyperthyroidism and ophthalmopathy. TCR beta CDR3 regions were amplified from RNA. RT-PCR in the first round (using the HTBI primer set) targeted the TCR CDR3. In TCRdb, the multiplex PCR reads were re-called with MiXCR into one record per CDR3 protein. The sample has about 420,000 distinct CDR3 sequences, about a sixth seen once. The sample consisted of blood. The receptors shown here come from a woman under 30 with Graves' hyperthyroidism.

The rearrangement uses TRBV11-2 and TRBJ2-7, with D possibly being TRBD2 (5 bases). The length of the CDR3 is 15 residues. V lost 1 base and J lost 2, with 12 bases in between. CDR1 and CDR2 (germline): SGHAT, FQNNGV. The CDR3 spells CASSLGTLLPYEQYF. CDR3 coding DNA: TGTGCCAGCAGCTTAGGGACTCTCCTCCCCTACGAGCAGTACTTC.

This clonotype was found a few times. The V call is TRBV4-1, the J call TRBJ2-3; the D gene could be TRBD1 or TRBD2 (5 bases each). Germline V gene data show CDR1 as MGHRA and CDR2 as YSYEKL. V lost 0 bases and J lost 3, with 16 bases in between. The CDR3 runs to 17 residues. DNA of the CDR3: TGCGCCAGCAGCCAAGAACCCCAGAGGGGACGGACAGATACGCAGTATTTT. Its protein product is CASSQEPQRGRTDTQYF.

This clonotype appeared many times. The gene calls are TRBV20-1 and TRBJ2-5; 8 bases agree with TRBD1. Losses at the gene ends were 2 bases for V and 7 bases for J; bases not matched to a gene: 9. The germline V gene has CDR1 DFQATT and CDR2 SNEGSKA (reference sequence). The CDR3 consists of 14 residues. As DNA, the CDR3 is TGCAGTGCTAGATTTCGGGACAGGCCCGGGACCCAGTACTTC. Protein: CSARFRDRPGTQYF.

The gene calls are TRBV5-1 and TRBJ2-3; 15 bases map to TRBD2. The J segment lost 6 bases and the V segment lost 7 bases, leaving 6 bases of the junction unmatched. This CDR3 is built from 15 residues. CDR1 and CDR2 from the germline V gene are SGHRS and YFSETQ. The CDR3 bases are TGCGCCAGCCAACTAGGGACTAGCGGGGGGGATACGCAGTATTTT. It codes for CASQLGTSGGDTQYF. Complete variable domain (other parts from reference TRBV5-1 and TRBJ2-3): KAGVTQTPRYLIKTRGQQVTLSCSPISGHRSVSWYQQTPGQGLQFLFEYFSETQRNKGNFPGRFSGRQFSNSRSEMNVSTLELGDSALYLCASQLGTSGGDTQYFGPGTRLTVL.

This clonotype was counted only a few times. The chain carries TRBV19 and TRBJ1-2; possibly TRBD1 for D (5 bases). V lost 8 bases, J lost 0 bases, and 13 bases lay in between. The germline CDR1 and CDR2 sequences are LNHDA and SQIVND (reference sequence). This CDR3 contains 14 residues. The CDR3, as DNA: TGTGCCAGTTCAGAGGGACTTTCTAACTATGGCTACACCTTC. It specifies CASSEGLSNYGYTF. The whole variable domain, remainder taken from reference TRBV19 and TRBJ1-2, is DGGITQSPKYLFRKEGQNVTLSCEQNLNHDAMYWYRQDPGQGLRLIYYSQIVNDFQKGDIAEGYSVSREKKESFPLTVTSAQKNPTAFYLCASSEGLSNYGYTFGSGTRLTVV.

There are many counts of this clonotype. This chain joins TRBV20-1 and TRBJ2-3; 12 bases are a match to TRBD2. The CDR3 is made up of 14 amino acids. Trimming removed 5 bases from V and 3 bases from J; junction bases left unmatched: 3. The germline CDR1 and CDR2 sequences are DFQATT and SNEGSKA (reference sequence). The CDR3 loop is CSAETSGRTDTQYF. CDR3 bases: TGCAGTGCTGAGACTAGCGGGAGAACAGATACGCAGTATTTT.

A few counts support this clonotype. Being one base from a much bigger clone, this may be a read error. The chain carries TRBV7-8 and TRBJ2-1, with 14 bases fitting TRBD2. CDR3 length: 17 residues. V was clipped by 5 bases and J by 5 bases; unmatched bases: 8. In germline, CDR1 is SGHVS, CDR2 FQNEAQ. The CDR3 DNA is TGTGCCAGCAGCCCTGGACTAGCGGGAGGCACCAACAATGAGCAGTTCTTC. Protein: CASSPGLAGGTNNEQFF. The full variable domain, in which reference TRBV7-8 and TRBJ2-1 provide the parts outside the CDR3, is GAGVSQSPRYKVAKRGQDVALRCDPISGHVSLFWYQQALGQGPEFLTYFQNEAQLDKSGLPSDRFFAERPEGSVSTLKIQRTQQEDSAVYLCASSPGLAGGTNNEQFFGPGTRLTVL.

In this sample, this clonotype turned up many times. The chain recombines TRBV6-1 with TRBJ2-3; perhaps TRBD2 as D (7 bases). Trimming stripped 6 bases from V and 2 bases from J, with 18 bases between. CDR3 length: 16 amino acids. The germline gives CDR1 MNHNS, CDR2 SASEGT. CDR3 nucleotides: TGTGCCAGCAGCCGGGGGGCTCTACAATACACAGATACGCAGTATTTT. Amino acid sequence: CASSRGALQYTDTQYF.

This clonotype was seen at least ten times. The V and J genes are TRBV4-1 and TRBJ2-5, with a tentative D call TRBD1 (6 bases). CDR1 MGHRA and CDR2 YSYEKL come from the germline V gene. The CDR3 is 12 amino acids. V lost 1 base, J lost 8 bases, and 8 bases lay in between. CDR3 in DNA: TGCGCCAGCAGCCAAGCCAGGGGTACCCAGTACTTC. As protein: CASSQARGTQYF.

This clonotype has at least ten counts. V and J are TRBV5-1 and TRBJ2-7; D unresolved. Trimming pared 0 bases from V and 2 bases from J, leaving 9 bases between. The CDR3 covers 14 residues. CDR1 is SGHRS, CDR2 YFSETQ, per germline. The CDR3 region has the DNA TGCGCCAGCAGCTTGGGTAACAGCCCCTACGAGCAGTACTTC. Translating gives CASSLGNSPYEQYF.

There are many counts of this clonotype. The chain combines TRBV6-5 with TRBJ2-5, with 7 bases aligning to TRBD1. Germline V gives CDR1 MNHEY, CDR2 SVGAGI. V was pared by 2 bases and J by 2 bases, with 5 bases of the junction left unmatched. This CDR3 region has 15 residues. The CDR3: CASSYRGQLQETQYF. The DNA of the CDR3 is TGTGCCAGCAGTTACCGGGGACAGCTTCAAGAGACCCAGTACTTC.

The V and J genes are TRBV28 and TRBJ1-1; D is possibly TRBD1 (5 bases). Germline V gene sequence: CDR1 MDHEN, CDR2 SYDVKM. Trimming removed 3 bases at V and 3 bases at J, with 11 bases between. The CDR3 sequence is 14 residues long. CDR3 region: CASSFSDRHTEAFF. As DNA, the CDR3 is TGTGCCAGCAGTTTCTCCGACAGACACACTGAAGCTTTCTTT. Full variable domain (missing parts from reference TRBV28 and TRBJ1-1): DVKVTQSSRYLVKRTGEKVFLECVQDMDHENMFWYRQDPGLGLRLIYFSYDVKMKEKGDIPEGYSVSREKKERFSLILESASTNQTSMYLCASSFSDRHTEAFFGQGTRLTVV.

This clonotype was detected ten times or more. The rearrangement links TRBV20-1 to TRBJ2-7, with 8 bases lining up with TRBD1. The trim removed 0 bases at V and 2 bases at J, leaving 6 bases unmatched. CDR3 length: 15 residues. Germline CDR1 reads DFQATT; CDR2 reads SNEGSKA (reference sequence). The CDR3 loop is CSARDLTGGPYEQYF. For the CDR3, the DNA is TGCAGTGCTAGAGATCTAACAGGGGGTCCCTACGAGCAGTACTTC.

The chain recombines TRBV11-2 with TRBJ2-3; TRBD1 aligns across 8 bases. There are 16 residues in the CDR3. The trim removed 4 bases at V and 0 bases at J, leaving 6 bases unmatched. Per the germline V gene, CDR1 is SGHAT and CDR2 is FQNNGV. CDR3 in amino acids: CASSWGDRFSTDTQYF. The DNA for the CDR3 is TGTGCCAGCAGCTGGGGGGACAGGTTTAGCACAGATACGCAGTATTTT.

This clonotype occurred many times. The chain employs TRBV5-1 and TRBJ2-5, with TRBD1 identical over 8 bases. This CDR3 spans 15 amino acids. After removal of 4 bases from V and 5 bases from J, the junction contained 10 bases not matched to a gene. Germline loops: CDR1 SGHRS, CDR2 YFSETQ. CDR3 sequence: CASSAWTGMGETQYF. Written as DNA, the CDR3 is TGCGCCAGCAGCGCCTGGACAGGGATGGGGGAGACCCAGTACTTC.

This clonotype was found many times. The genes are TRBV11-2 and TRBJ2-1, with TRBD2 matching 8 bases. The CDR3 spans 14 residues. Per the germline V gene, CDR1 is SGHAT and CDR2 is FQNNGV. V lost 5 bases to trimming and J lost 7 bases; unmatched junction nucleotides: 7. The CDR3 coding sequence is TGTGCCAGCAGCATAGCGGGAAGATGGAATGAGCAGTTCTTC. Translating it yields CASSIAGRWNEQFF.

This clonotype turned up a few times. The rearrangement uses TRBV6-1 and TRBJ1-2, with a tentative D call TRBD1 (5 bases). This CDR3 is 17 amino acids long. V lost 5 bases and J lost 4, with 23 bases in between. Germline CDR1 and CDR2: MNHNS and SASEGT. CDR3 DNA: TGTGCCAGCAGTTATGAGGTCTTCGGCAAGGGGCGCTATGGCTACACCTTC. This sequence encodes CASSYEVFGKGRYGYTF.

There are many counts of this clonotype. V gene TRBV5-6 combines with J gene TRBJ2-2; D gene ambiguous. CDR1 and CDR2 (germline): SGHDT, YYEEEE. The CDR3 sequence is 14 residues long. Trimming left V 6 bases short and J 4 bases short, with 13 bases between. The CDR3 region is CASIGLRLTGELFF. For the CDR3, the DNA is TGTGCCAGCATAGGGCTTAGACTCACCGGGGAGCTGTTTTTT.

V usage is TRBV30 and J usage is TRBJ2-3; 7 positions match TRBD1. Germline V gene data show CDR1 as GTSNPN and CDR2 as SVGIG (reference sequence). Trimming took 3 bases from V and 0 from J; bases not matched to a gene: 3. The CDR3 is made up of 14 amino acids. The CDR3 DNA reads as TGTGCCTGGAGCGAGGGGGCAAGCACAGATACGCAGTATTTT. Translated: CAWSEGASTDTQYF.